This TCR beta chain came from a study of control samples from healthy donors and cancer patients. Method: immunoSEQ multiplex PCR; TCRdb's copy keeps in-frame clones and lacks some. The sample shows approximately 100,000 clones, roughly 86% of them seen only once. The CDR3 contains 15 residues. Trimming took 4 bases from V and 0 from J; bases not matched to a gene: 4. The germline V gene encodes CDR1 KGHDR and CDR2 SFDVKD. This clone was picked up a small number of times. The sequenced sample consisted of blood. The V gene is TRBV24-1, the J gene TRBJ1-2, with 7 bases that match TRBD1. This sequence originates from a young man in good health. CDR3 sequence reads: CATSDTGTANYGYTF. CDR3 DNA: TGTGCCACCAGTGACACCGGGACAGCTAACTATGGCTACACCTTC.